This entry lists 10 T cell receptor beta chains sequenced from one sample in a study of PD-1 blockade in classical Hodgkin lymphoma. Time point specified: cycle 4 day 1 (C4D1), after more than five weeks of nivolumab. Every patient was affected by relapse after autologous stem cell transplantation, while exposure to brentuximab vedotin was not uniform. Isolation of CD8+ T cells from thawed PBMCs used magnetic negative selection. Only in-frame clones appear in the TCRdb table, and some are missing; sequencing was by immunoSEQ multiplex PCR. The table includes around 2,900 clones, under 85% detected once. Sequences were derived from CD8+ T cells from blood, sampled before the fourth cycle of nivolumab. These receptor sequences come from a human donor with classical Hodgkin lymphoma.

The chain has TRBV9 and TRBJ2-3; D is perhaps TRBD1 (6 bases). CDR1 and CDR2 (germline): SGDLS, YYNGEE. The CDR3 is 15 amino acids. The germline V and J ends were trimmed by 4 bases and 3 bases, with 15 bases remaining between them. CDR3 region: CASSPTGLTTDTQYF. In nucleotides, the CDR3 is TGTGCCAGCAGCCCCACAGGGTTAACAACAGATACGCAGTATTTT. The variable domain in full, with the rest retrieved from reference TRBV9 and TRBJ2-3, is DSGVTQTPKHLITATGQRVTLRCSPRSGDLSVYWYQQSLDQGLQFLIQYYNGEERAKGNILERFSAQQFPDLHSELNLSSLELGDSALYFCASSPTGLTTDTQYFGPGTRLTVL.

The V gene is TRBV4-3, the J gene TRBJ1-1; no clear D. With 2 bases removed from V and 1 base from J, the gap between germline ends came to 8 bases. CDR3 length: 14 amino acids. Per the germline V gene, CDR1 is LGHNA and CDR2 is YSLEER. The chain's CDR3 is CASSQYTANTEAFF. Here the CDR3 DNA reads TGCGCCAGCAGCCAATATACAGCGAACACTGAAGCTTTCTTT.

This rearrangement joins TRBV14 to TRBJ2-3; TRBD1 or TRBD2 may be the D gene (5 bases each). From germline, CDR1 is SGHDN and CDR2 FVKESK. The V gene lost 3 bases and the J gene lost 2 bases, with 9 bases spanning the gap. This CDR3 has 14 residues. The CDR3 region has the DNA TGTGCCAGCAGCCAGGCAGGGACCACAGATACGCAGTATTTT. Residues: CASSQAGTTDTQYF.

The chain uses TRBV4-1 and TRBJ1-6; D is ambiguous. This CDR3 contains 14 residues. Per the germline V gene, CDR1 is MGHRA and CDR2 is YSYEKL. Trimming took off 0 bases at V and 7 bases at J, with 7 bases between the two ends. The CDR3 bases are TGCGCCAGCAGCCAAGAGACGAACAATTCACCCCTCCACTTT. This codes for CASSQETNNSPLHF.

This sequence joins TRBV10-2 and TRBJ2-2; no firm D call. This CDR3 has 12 amino acids. V was pared by 8 bases and J by 3 bases, with 7 bases between. Per the germline V gene, CDR1 is WSHSY and CDR2 is SAAADI. Here the CDR3 reads CASLRDTGELFF. CDR3 in DNA: TGCGCCAGCCTACGGGACACCGGGGAGCTGTTTTTT.

The V gene is TRBV4-1, the J gene TRBJ1-4, with 7 bases lining up with TRBD1. The germline V gene has CDR1 MGHRA and CDR2 YSYEKL. The trim removed 3 bases at V and 1 base at J, leaving 2 bases unmatched. This CDR3 comprises 15 residues. The CDR3 region has the DNA TGCGCCAGCAGCCAGCGACAGGGAACTAATGAAAAACTGTTTTTT. Residues: CASSQRQGTNEKLFF.

This chain connects TRBV9 to TRBJ1-3; D remains unclear. V was shortened by 0 bases and J by 0 bases, with 10 bases between the two germline ends. Germline V CDR1 and CDR2: SGDLS, YYNGEE. The CDR3 is 16 amino acids. Here the CDR3 reads CASSVGGYNSGNTIYF. The CDR3 coding sequence is TGTGCCAGCAGCGTAGGGGGTTACAACTCTGGAAACACCATATATTTT.

V usage is TRBV2 and J usage is TRBJ2-1, with TRBD2 identical over 10 bases. The CDR3 totals 19 residues. V lost 0 bases and J lost 3; bases outside the gene matches: 11. The germline V gene encodes CDR1 SNHLY and CDR2 FYNNEI. DNA of the CDR3: TGTGCCAGCAGTGAAGCGAGTGGTGGACTAGCGGTGCGCTACAATGAGCAGTTCTTC. This translates into CASSEASGGLAVRYNEQFF.

The chain combines TRBV29-1 with TRBJ2-7; perhaps TRBD2 as D (5 bases). With 0 bases removed from V and 2 bases from J, the gap between germline ends came to 8 bases. CDR1 is SQVTM, CDR2 ANQGSEA, per germline. The CDR3 is 13 residues long. The CDR3 nucleotides are TGCAGCGTTGAAGATCGGGAACCCTACGAGCAGTACTTC. This encodes CSVEDREPYEQYF.

This clone was counted only a few times. The J gene is TRBJ2-7, the V gene TRBV7-8, with D hard to call. Germline V CDR1 and CDR2: SGHVS, FQNEAQ. The V and J ends lost 2 bases and 7 bases respectively, with 9 bases between them. The CDR3 contains 12 residues. The CDR3 nucleotides read TGTGCCAGCAGCTTAAGCGTATTGGAGCAGTACTTC. Translating gives CASSLSVLEQYF.